This is a list of T cell receptor beta chains from one sample in a study of blood T cell repertoires in COVID-19. Generated by immunoSEQ multiplex PCR, the TCRdb table keeps only in-frame clones and is missing some. The sample has over 200,000 clones, roughly 84% seen once. The specimen was peripheral blood. The receptor set was obtained from a man aged 35-49 years with acute or convalescent COVID-19. The CDR3 runs from the conserved cysteine through the conserved F or W. D genes are given only for firm matches. Size values are once, few and many counts, or a class for expanded clones, and some rows have none.

abundance	j_gene	v_gene	d_gene	CDR3aa	CDR3nt
NA	TRBJ1-1	TRBV19	NA	CASSITFSGGNTEAFF	TGTGCCAGTAGTATAACTTTTAGCGGCGGGAACACTGAAGCTTTCTTT
NA	TRBJ1-1	TRBV4-3	TRBD1	CASSQGDRDGAGTEAFF	TGCGCCAGCAGCCAAGGGGACAGGGATGGTGCGGGCACTGAAGCTTTCTTT
once	TRBJ1-5	TRBV23-1	TRBD1	CARPGTGKNQPQHF	TGCGCCAGACCAGGGACAGGTAAAAATCAGCCCCAGCATTTT
NA	TRBJ2-7	TRBV7-9	NA	CASSPRALFYEQYF	TGTGCCAGCAGTCCGCGAGCCCTATTTTACGAGCAGTACTTC
NA	TRBJ1-2	TRBV7-2	TRBD1	CASSLRQGWGYTF	TGTGCCAGCAGCTTAAGACAGGGGTGGGGCTACACCTTC
NA	TRBJ2-5	TRBV28	NA	CASSLPPTGVFETQYF	TGTGCCAGCAGTCTACCCCCGACGGGAGTTTTTGAGACCCAGTACTTC
NA	TRBJ1-4	TRBV2	TRBD1	CASRALRDSYEKLFF	TGTGCCAGCAGGGCCCTCCGGGACAGTTATGAAAAACTGTTTTTT
NA	TRBJ2-7	TRBV2	NA	CASGGSSYEQYF	TGTGCCAGCGGGGGCTCCTCCTACGAGCAGTACTTC
NA	TRBJ2-7	TRBV6-5	TRBD1	CASRPPGQGYYEQYF	TGTGCCAGCAGACCCCCGGGACAGGGATATTACGAGCAGTACTTC
NA	TRBJ1-2	TRBV30	TRBD1	CAWTRDRRTYGYTF	TGTGCCTGGACCCGGGACAGGCGAACCTATGGCTACACCTTC
NA	TRBJ2-3	TRBV2	NA	CASTRADTQYF	TGTGCCAGCACGCGGGCAGATACGCAGTATTTT
NA	TRBJ1-1	TRBV29-1	NA	CSAHTRTNTEAFF	TGCAGCGCTCACACCCGAACGAACACTGAAGCTTTCTTT
once	TRBJ1-3	TRBV3-1/TRBV3-2	NA	CASSQGQVAGNTIYF	TGTGCCAGCAGCCAAGGTCAGGTGGCTGGAAACACCATATATTTT
NA	TRBJ1-5	TRBV3-1/TRBV3-2	NA	CASTTNRGTYSNQPQHF	TGTGCCAGCACTACTAACCGGGGAACTTATAGCAATCAGCCCCAGCATTTT
NA	TRBJ2-1	TRBV27	TRBD2	CASSPFSGQNNEQFF	TGTGCCAGCAGCCCCTTTAGCGGGCAGAACAATGAGCAGTTCTTC
NA	TRBJ2-3	TRBV27	NA	CASSLSTRPDTQYF	TGTGCCAGCAGTTTATCGACAAGGCCAGATACGCAGTATTTT
NA	TRBJ2-5	TRBV6-5	NA	CASSLNRGGQETQYF	TGTGCCAGCAGTTTAAACAGGGGAGGACAAGAGACCCAGTACTTC
NA	TRBJ1-2	TRBV15	NA	CATSRDPRGSYGYTF	TGTGCCACCAGCAGAGATCCGAGGGGGAGCTATGGCTACACCTTC
NA	TRBJ2-3	TRBV12-3/TRBV12-4	NA	CASRSRGTDTQYF	TGTGCCAGCAGGTCGAGGGGCACAGATACGCAGTATTTT
NA	TRBJ1-5	TRBV30	NA	CAWSPRGNQPQHF	TGTGCCTGGAGTCCTCGGGGAAATCAGCCCCAGCATTTT
NA	TRBJ2-1	TRBV10-3	NA	CAISETAYNEQFF	TGTGCCATCAGTGAGACAGCCTACAATGAGCAGTTCTTC
many	TRBJ1-4	TRBV3-1/TRBV3-2	NA	CASSQEEEKLFF	TGTGCCAGCAGCCAAGAGGAGGAAAAACTGTTTTTT
once	TRBJ2-2	TRBV27	TRBD1	CASSFRSGQGGSGELFF	TGTGCCAGCAGTTTCCGATCGGGACAGGGAGGATCCGGGGAGCTGTTTTTT
NA	TRBJ2-7	TRBV5-1	TRBD1	CASSLGGQERGEQYF	TGCGCCAGCAGCCTGGGTGGACAGGAGAGAGGCGAGCAGTACTTT
NA	TRBJ1-1	TRBV20-1	NA	CSARAGAEAFF	TGCAGTGCTAGAGCAGGGGCGGAAGCTTTCTTT
NA	TRBJ2-7	TRBV11-2	NA	CASSLGPRPGYEQYF	TGTGCCAGCAGCTTAGGCCCGCGTCCGGGGTACGAGCAGTACTTC
NA	TRBJ1-1	TRBV19	NA	CASSNQGNTEAFF	TGTGCCAGTAGCAATCAGGGGAACACTGAAGCTTTCTTT
NA	TRBJ1-1	TRBV27	TRBD1	CASSSRDRVYTEAFF	TGTGCCAGCAGTTCCCGGGACAGGGTGTACACTGAAGCTTTCTTT
NA	TRBJ1-4	TRBV19	NA	CASSMAGTNEKLFF	TGTGCCAGTAGTATGGCAGGAACTAATGAAAAACTGTTTTTT
NA	TRBJ2-1	TRBV4-1	NA	CASSQEKAGIQFF	TGCGCCAGCAGCCAAGAAAAAGCCGGTATCCAGTTCTTC
NA	TRBJ1-3	TRBV15	NA	CATSPSKSGNTIYF	TGTGCCACCAGCCCGAGCAAATCTGGAAACACCATATATTTT
NA	TRBJ2-2	TRBV5-4	TRBD1	CASSRDSHNTGELFF	TGTGCCAGCAGCCGGGACAGCCATAACACCGGGGAGCTGTTTTTT
NA	TRBJ2-1	TRBV7-9	NA	CASSLDEIGNEQFF	TGTGCCAGCAGCTTAGACGAGATCGGCAATGAGCAGTTCTTC
NA	TRBJ2-1	TRBV29-1	TRBD2	CSVENTGGLGEQFF	TGCAGCGTTGAAAATACGGGAGGGCTGGGTGAGCAGTTCTTC
NA	TRBJ2-1	TRBV10-3	TRBD2	CAIGGTSVEQFF	TGTGCCATCGGAGGGACTAGCGTGGAGCAGTTCTTC
NA	TRBJ2-7	TRBV12-5	TRBD1	CASGWTGQGVSYEQYF	TGTGCTAGTGGTTGGACAGGGCAGGGGGTCTCCTACGAGCAGTACTTC
NA	TRBJ2-7	TRBV2	NA	CASLHRVSYEQYF	TGTGCCAGCTTGCACAGGGTCTCCTACGAGCAGTACTTC
NA	TRBJ1-5	TRBV6-7	NA	CASSYPSGQLNQPQHF	TGTGCCAGCAGTTACCCCTCGGGACAACTCAATCAGCCCCAGCATTTT
few	TRBJ2-2	TRBV6-2/TRBV6-3	NA	CASSRGGLTGELFF	TGTGCCAGCAGTCGCGGCGGGTTAACCGGGGAGCTGTTTTTT
NA	TRBJ1-2	TRBV4-2	NA	CASSQTLQTSYGYTF	TGTGCCAGCAGCCAAACACTTCAGACTTCCTATGGCTACACCTTC
NA	TRBJ1-5	TRBV5-8	NA	CASSEGQPGQPQHF	TGTGCCAGCAGCGAAGGACAACCCGGCCAGCCCCAGCATTTT
NA	TRBJ1-2	TRBV19	TRBD1	CASSIGTGSVGYGYTF	TGTGCCAGTAGTATCGGGACAGGATCTGTAGGCTATGGCTACACCTTC
NA	TRBJ1-1	TRBV7-9	NA	CASSVGGASTEAFF	TGTGCCAGCAGCGTTGGGGGGGCCAGCACTGAAGCTTTCTTT
NA	TRBJ1-3	TRBV12-5	NA	CASGLLPGHSTIYF	TGTGCTAGTGGTTTGTTGCCAGGGCACTCCACCATATATTTT
NA	TRBJ2-5	TRBV5-1	TRBD1	CASSLSGGWGETQYF	TGCGCCAGCAGCCTATCAGGGGGCTGGGGGGAGACCCAGTACTTC
NA	TRBJ2-5	TRBV24-1	TRBD1	CATSDGTVETQYF	TGTGCCACCAGTGATGGGACAGTAGAGACCCAGTACTTC
NA	TRBJ1-1	TRBV6-5	TRBD1	CASTRQGPNTEAFF	TGTGCCAGCACAAGACAGGGCCCTAACACTGAAGCTTTCTTT
few	TRBJ1-1	TRBV19	NA	CASSMEGRAMAEAFF	TGTGCCAGTAGTATGGAGGGACGCGCGATGGCTGAAGCTTTCTTT
NA	TRBJ1-5	TRBV18	TRBD1	CASSSGTDYSNQPQHF	TGTGCCAGCTCATCCGGGACAGACTATAGCAATCAGCCCCAGCATTTT
NA	TRBJ1-2	TRBV7-9	NA	CASSFHGGRGYTF	TGTGCCAGCAGCTTCCATGGAGGGCGAGGCTACACCTTC
once	TRBJ1-1	TRBV18	TRBD1	CASSLDRAQNTEAFF	TGTGCCAGCTCACTTGACAGGGCCCAGAACACTGAAGCTTTCTTT
NA	TRBJ2-1	TRBV20-1	TRBD2	CSASTLRVAGGSSYNEQFF	TGCAGTGCTAGTACTCTACGAGTAGCGGGAGGGAGCTCCTACAATGAGCAGTTCTTC
NA	TRBJ2-7	TRBV11-2	TRBD1	CASSYGQGWRSYEQYF	TGTGCCAGCAGCTATGGACAGGGGTGGAGGTCCTACGAGCAGTACTTC